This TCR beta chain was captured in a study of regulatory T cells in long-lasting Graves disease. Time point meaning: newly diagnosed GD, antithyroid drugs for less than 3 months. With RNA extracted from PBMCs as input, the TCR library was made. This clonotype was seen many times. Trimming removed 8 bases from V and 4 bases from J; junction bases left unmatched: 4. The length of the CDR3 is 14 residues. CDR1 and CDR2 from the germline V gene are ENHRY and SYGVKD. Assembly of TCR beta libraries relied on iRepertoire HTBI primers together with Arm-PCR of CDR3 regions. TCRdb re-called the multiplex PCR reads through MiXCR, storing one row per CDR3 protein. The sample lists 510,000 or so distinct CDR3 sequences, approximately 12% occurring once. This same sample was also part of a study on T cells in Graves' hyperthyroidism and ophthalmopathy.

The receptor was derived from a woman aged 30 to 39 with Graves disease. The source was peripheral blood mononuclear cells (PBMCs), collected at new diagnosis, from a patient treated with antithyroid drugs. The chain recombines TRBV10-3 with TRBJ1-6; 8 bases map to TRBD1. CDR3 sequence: CAIRQGIYNSPLHF. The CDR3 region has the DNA TGTGCCATCCGACAGGGGATATATAATTCACCCCTCCACTTT.